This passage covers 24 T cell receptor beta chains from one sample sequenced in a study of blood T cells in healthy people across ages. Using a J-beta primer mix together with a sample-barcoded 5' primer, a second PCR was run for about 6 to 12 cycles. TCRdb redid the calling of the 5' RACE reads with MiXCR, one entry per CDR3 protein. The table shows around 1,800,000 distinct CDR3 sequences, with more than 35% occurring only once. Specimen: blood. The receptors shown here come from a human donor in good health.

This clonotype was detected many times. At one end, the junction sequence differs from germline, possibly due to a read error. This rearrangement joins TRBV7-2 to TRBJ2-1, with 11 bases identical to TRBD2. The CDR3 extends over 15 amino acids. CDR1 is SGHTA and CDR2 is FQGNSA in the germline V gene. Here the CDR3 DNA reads TGCGCCAGCAGCTCGACTAGCGGGGTTTACAATGAGCAGTTCTTC. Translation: CASSSTSGVYNEQFF.

The CDR3 DNA follows: TGCAGTGCTAGAGATGTGGACGGACGTAATGAGCAGTTCTTC. Translating it yields CSARDVDGRNEQFF. The J gene is TRBJ2-1, the V gene TRBV20-1; no clear D. Germline V gene data show CDR1 as DFQATT and CDR2 as SNEGSKA (reference sequence). The V end was cut by 0 bases, the J end by 7 bases, with 13 bases between. This CDR3 contains 14 residues.

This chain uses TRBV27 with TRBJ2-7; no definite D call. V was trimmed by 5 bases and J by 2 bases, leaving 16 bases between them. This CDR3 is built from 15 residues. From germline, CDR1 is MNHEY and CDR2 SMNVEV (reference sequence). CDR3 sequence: CASSVQPAGAYEQYF. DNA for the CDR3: TGTGCCAGCAGTGTCCAACCCGCAGGTGCCTACGAGCAGTACTTC.

In nucleotides, the CDR3 is TGTGCCAGCAGCCAACAGGGACAGGGGGAGCAGTACTTC. Its protein product is CASSQQGQGEQYF. V and J are TRBV7-8 and TRBJ2-7; 10 nucleotides line up with TRBD1. CDR3 size: 13 residues. Trimming cost V 5 bases and J 7 bases; bases outside gene matches: 5. The germline V gene has CDR1 SGHVS and CDR2 FQNEAQ.

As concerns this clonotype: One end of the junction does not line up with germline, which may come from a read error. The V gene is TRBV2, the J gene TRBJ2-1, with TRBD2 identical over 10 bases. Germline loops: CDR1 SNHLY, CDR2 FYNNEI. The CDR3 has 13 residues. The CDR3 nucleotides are TGTGCCACGTTAGCGGGGGGTACGGTAGAGCTGTTCTTC. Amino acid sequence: CATLAGGTVELFF.

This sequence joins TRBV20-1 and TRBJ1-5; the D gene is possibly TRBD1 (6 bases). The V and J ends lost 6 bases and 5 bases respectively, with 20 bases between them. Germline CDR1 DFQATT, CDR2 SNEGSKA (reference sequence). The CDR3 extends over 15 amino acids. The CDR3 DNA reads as TGCAGTGCCCCAGAGGTGGGACAAAATTATCAGCCCCAGCATTTT. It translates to CSAPEVGQNYQPQHF.

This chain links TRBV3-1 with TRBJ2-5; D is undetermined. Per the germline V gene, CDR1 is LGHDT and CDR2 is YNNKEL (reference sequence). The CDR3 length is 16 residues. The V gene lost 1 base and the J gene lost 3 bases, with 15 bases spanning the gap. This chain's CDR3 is CASSQVSVVGKETQYF. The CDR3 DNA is TGTGCCAGCAGCCAAGTCTCAGTCGTGGGTAAAGAGACCCAGTACTTC.

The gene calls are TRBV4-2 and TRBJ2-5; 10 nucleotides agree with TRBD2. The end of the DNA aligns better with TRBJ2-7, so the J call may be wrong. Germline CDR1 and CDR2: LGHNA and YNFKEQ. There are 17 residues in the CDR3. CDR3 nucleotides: TGTGCCAGCAGCCAAGAACAGCTAACTAGCGGGGTCCACGAGCAGTACTTC. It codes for CASSQEQLTSGVHEQYF.

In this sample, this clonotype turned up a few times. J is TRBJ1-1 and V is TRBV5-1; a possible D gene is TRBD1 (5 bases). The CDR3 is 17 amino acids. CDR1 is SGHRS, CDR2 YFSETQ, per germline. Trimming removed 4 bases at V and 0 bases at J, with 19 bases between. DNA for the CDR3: TGCGCCAGCAGCCACCAACCAGGGACCGTCATGAACACTGAAGCTTTCTTT. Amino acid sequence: CASSHQPGTVMNTEAFF.

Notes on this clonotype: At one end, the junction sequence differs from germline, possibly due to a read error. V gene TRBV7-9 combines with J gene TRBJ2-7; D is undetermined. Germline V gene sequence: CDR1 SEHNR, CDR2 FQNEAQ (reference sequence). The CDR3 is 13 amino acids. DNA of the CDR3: TGTGCCGGCAGCGTTTCTCCGTCGCGCACCCAGTACTTC. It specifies CAGSVSPSRTQYF.

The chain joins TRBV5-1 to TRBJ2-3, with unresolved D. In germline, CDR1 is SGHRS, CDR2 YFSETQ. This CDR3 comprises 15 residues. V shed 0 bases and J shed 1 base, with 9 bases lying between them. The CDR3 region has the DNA TGCGCCAGCAGCTTGGGGCTAGGCCGCACAGATACGCAGTATTTT. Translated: CASSLGLGRTDTQYF.

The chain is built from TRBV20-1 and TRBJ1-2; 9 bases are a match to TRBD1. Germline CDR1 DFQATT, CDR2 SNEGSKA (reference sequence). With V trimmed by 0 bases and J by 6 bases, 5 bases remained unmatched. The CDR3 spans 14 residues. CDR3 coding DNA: TGCAGTGCTAGAGACTTGGGACAGGGCGATGGCTACACCTTC. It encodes CSARDLGQGDGYTF.

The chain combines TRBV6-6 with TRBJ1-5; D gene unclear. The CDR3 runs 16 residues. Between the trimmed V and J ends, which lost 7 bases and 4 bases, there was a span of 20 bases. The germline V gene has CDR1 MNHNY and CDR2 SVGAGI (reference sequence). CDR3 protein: CASTHPQATRNQPQHF. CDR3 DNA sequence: TGTGCCAGCACCCACCCCCAGGCAACCCGAAATCAGCCCCAGCATTTT.

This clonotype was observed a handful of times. In DNA, the CDR3 is TGTGCCAGCAGACTCCGGGAAGACGCCTATAATTCACCCCTCCACTTT. Its protein is CASRLREDAYNSPLHF. V usage is TRBV6-2 or TRBV6-3 and J usage is TRBJ1-6; unclear D gene. This CDR3 comprises 16 residues. The germline V gene has CDR1 MNHEY and CDR2 SVGEGT. Trimming stripped 6 bases from V and 2 bases from J, with 14 bases between.

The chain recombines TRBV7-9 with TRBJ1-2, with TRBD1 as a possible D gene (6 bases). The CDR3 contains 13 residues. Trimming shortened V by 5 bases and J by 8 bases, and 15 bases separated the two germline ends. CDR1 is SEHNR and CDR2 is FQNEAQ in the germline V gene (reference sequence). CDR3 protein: CASSVTGYGGYTF. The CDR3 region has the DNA TGTGCCAGCAGCGTAACAGGGTACGGCGGCTACACCTTC.

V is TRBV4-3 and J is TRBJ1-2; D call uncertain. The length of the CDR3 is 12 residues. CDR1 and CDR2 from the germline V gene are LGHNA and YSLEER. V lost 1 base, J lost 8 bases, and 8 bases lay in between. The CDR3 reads CASSQGMAGYTF. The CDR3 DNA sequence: TGCGCCAGCAGCCAAGGAATGGCCGGCTACACCTTC.

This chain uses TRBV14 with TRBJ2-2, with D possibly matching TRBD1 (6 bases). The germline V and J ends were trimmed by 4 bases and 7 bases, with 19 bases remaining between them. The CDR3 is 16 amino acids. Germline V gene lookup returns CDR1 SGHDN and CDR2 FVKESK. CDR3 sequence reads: CASSLLRQATGGELFF. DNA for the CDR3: TGTGCCAGCAGCCTCCTCCGACAGGCCACAGGCGGGGAGCTGTTTTTT.

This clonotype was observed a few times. Here the CDR3 DNA reads TGTGCCAGCAGTTTAAGCGGGGGGGCTTGGGCGCAGTATTTT. It specifies CASSLSGGAWAQYF. The V call is TRBV12-3 or TRBV12-4, the J call TRBJ2-3; 10 bases line up with TRBD2. Germline trimming cut 2 bases from V and 10 bases from J; bases unmatched to any gene: 6. The CDR3 covers 14 residues.

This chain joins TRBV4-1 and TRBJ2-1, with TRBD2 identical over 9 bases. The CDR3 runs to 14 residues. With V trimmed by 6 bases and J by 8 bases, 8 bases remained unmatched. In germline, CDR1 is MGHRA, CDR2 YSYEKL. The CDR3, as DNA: TGCGCCAGCAGAACGACTAGCGGCAGGGATGAGCAGTTCTTC. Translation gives CASRTTSGRDEQFF.

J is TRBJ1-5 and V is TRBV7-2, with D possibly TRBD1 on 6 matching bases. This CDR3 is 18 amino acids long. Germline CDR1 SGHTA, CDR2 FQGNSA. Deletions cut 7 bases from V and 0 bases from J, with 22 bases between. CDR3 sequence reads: CASTVRGRIEHSNQPQHF. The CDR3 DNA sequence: TGTGCCAGCACCGTCAGGGGACGGATCGAACATAGCAATCAGCCCCAGCATTTT.

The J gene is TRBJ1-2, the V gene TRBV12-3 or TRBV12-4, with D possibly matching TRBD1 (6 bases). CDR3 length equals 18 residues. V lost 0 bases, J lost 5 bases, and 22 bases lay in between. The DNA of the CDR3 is TGTGCCAGCAGTTTAGCGCTGGGGGCGGGCAGGGATGGGTATGGCTACACCTTC. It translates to CASSLALGAGRDGYGYTF.

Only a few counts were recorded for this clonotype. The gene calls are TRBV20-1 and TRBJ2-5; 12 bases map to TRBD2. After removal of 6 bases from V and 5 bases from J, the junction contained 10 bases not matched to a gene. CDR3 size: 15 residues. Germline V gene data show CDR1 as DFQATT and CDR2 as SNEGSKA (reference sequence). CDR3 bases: TGCAGTGCCGCCGGGGCTAGCGGGGGGGCGGAGACCCAGTACTTC. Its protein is CSAAGASGGAETQYF.

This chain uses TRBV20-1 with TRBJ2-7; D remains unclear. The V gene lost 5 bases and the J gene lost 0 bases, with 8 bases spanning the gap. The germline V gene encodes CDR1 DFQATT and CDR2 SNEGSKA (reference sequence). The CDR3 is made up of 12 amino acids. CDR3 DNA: TGCAGTGCTCAAGACACCTCCTACGAGCAGTACTTC. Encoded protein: CSAQDTSYEQYF.

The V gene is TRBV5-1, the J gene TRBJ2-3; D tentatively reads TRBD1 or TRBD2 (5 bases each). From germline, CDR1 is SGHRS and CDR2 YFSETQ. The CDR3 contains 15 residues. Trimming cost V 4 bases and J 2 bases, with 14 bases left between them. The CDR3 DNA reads TGCGCCAGCAGCCAGGGAGCTCTCTTCACAGATACGCAGTATTTT. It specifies CASSQGALFTDTQYF.